This TCR beta chain was retrieved from a study of shared clonotypes between healthy human individuals. Study findings and constraints: Naive subsets typically showed greater estimated richness than memory subsets.

V lost 0 bases to trimming and J lost 0 bases, with 10 bases between them. The CDR3 runs to 16 residues. Germline V gives CDR1 SGHTS, CDR2 YDEGEE. On this clone: Its antigen is as yet unknown.

Sequencing used immunoSEQ multiplex PCR; TCRdb keeps in-frame clones, though not all of them. The sample has more than 2 million clones, under 97% seen once. The receptor was derived from a man between 18 and 35 years old in good health. This sequence joins TRBV5-8 and TRBJ1-5; D perhaps matches TRBD1 (5 bases). The sequencing input was naive CD4+ T cells sorted from blood. Subset meaning: CD45RA+ positively selected. As DNA, the CDR3 is TGTGCCAGCAGCTTGGTTGGGACGGATAGCAATCAGCCCCAGCATTTT. Its translation: CASSLVGTDSNQPQHF.